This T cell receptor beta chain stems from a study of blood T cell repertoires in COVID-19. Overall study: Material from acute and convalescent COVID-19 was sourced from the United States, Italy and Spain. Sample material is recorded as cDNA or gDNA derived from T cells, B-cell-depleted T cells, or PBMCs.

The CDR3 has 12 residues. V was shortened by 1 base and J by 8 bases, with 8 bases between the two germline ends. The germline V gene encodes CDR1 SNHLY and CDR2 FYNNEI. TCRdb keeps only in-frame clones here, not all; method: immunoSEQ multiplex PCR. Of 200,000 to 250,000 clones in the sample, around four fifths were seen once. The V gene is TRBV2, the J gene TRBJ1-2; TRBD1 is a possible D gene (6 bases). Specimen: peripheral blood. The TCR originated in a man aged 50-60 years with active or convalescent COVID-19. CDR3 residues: CASSEEGVGYTF. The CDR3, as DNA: TGTGCCAGCAGTGAAGAGGGGGTCGGCTACACCTTC.